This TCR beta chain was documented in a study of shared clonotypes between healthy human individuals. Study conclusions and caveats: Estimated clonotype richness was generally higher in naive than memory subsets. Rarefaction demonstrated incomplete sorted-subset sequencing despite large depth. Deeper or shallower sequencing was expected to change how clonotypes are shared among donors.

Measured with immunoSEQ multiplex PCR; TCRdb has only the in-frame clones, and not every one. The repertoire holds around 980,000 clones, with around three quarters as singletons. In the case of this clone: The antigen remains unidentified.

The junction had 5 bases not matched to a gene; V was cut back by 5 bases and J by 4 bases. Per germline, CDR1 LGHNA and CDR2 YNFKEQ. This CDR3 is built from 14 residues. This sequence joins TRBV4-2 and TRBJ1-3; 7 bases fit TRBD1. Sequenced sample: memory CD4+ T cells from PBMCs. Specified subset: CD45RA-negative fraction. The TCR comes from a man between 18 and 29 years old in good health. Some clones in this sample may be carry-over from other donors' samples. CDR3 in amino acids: CASSSGTEGNTIYF. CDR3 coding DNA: TGTGCCAGCAGCTCAGGGACAGAAGGAAACACCATATATTTT.